The T cell receptor (beta chain) under discussion was sequenced for a study of T-cell memory formation after mild COVID-19 (dated by TCRdb to 2020 to 2022). Turning to the overall study: TCR sequence clusters from the two donors were found to be largely donor specific. The cohort comprised two young, previously healthy adult volunteers, one female and one male. Longitudinal TCRalpha and TCRbeta repertoire sequencing tracked T-cell clones expanding and contracting after mild COVID-19 in a couple of donors. General findings and caveats noted by the study authors: Contracting CD4+ clones turned up mainly in the CM and EM memory subsets, whereas EMRA was where CD8+ clones were enriched. SARS-CoV-2 specificity of the second-wave clones peaking on day 37 was not confirmed. The study included only a couple of mild cases, and larger cohorts that include severe cases with pre-infection samples were judged to be necessary. Some responding clones were detected in pre-infection memory, suggesting pre-existing cross-reactive memory T cells joined the SARS-CoV-2 response. Clones that contracted from day 15 to 85 showed balanced CD4/CD8 phenotypes, whereas a second wave of clones that expanded from day 15 to 37 leaned towards CD4+.

The germline V gene (reference sequence) supplies CDR1 SEHNR and CDR2 FQNEAQ. V and J are truncated by 3 bases and 1 base respectively, leaving an intervening sequence of 15 bases. The CDR3 measures 16 amino acids from cysteine to phenylalanine. The DNA shown is the 48-base CDR3, in frame from base 1. The sequencing machine was an Illumina NovaSeq 6000. Using 5'RACE with constant-segment primers, TCRalpha and TCRbeta cDNA libraries were constructed, with sample barcodes and unique molecular identifiers added in the process. RNA was extracted from every sample with Trizol reagent. Library amplification was performed in two PCR steps, and a second sample barcode and Illumina TruSeq adapters were introduced in the second step. Sequencing of libraries was performed on an Illumina NovaSeq with 2 x 150 bp paired-end reads. The authors' analysis ran thus. Reads were demultiplexed and collapsed into UMI-guided consensus sequences with migec v1.2.7. With mixcr v2.1.11, UMI consensuses were aligned to TRA and TRB V and J templates and assembled into clonotypes. Expanded or contracted clonotypes were those called significant by both edgeR and NoisET, with noise models trained on biological replicates. For edgeR calls, the cutoffs were a false discovery rate-adjusted p below 0.01 and a log2 fold-change threshold of 1. As an exploratory analysis of dynamics, max-normalized trajectories of the 1000 most abundant clonotypes were examined with PCA combined with hierarchical clustering. The CD4 or CD8 phenotype of responding clones was assigned using the separately sequenced CD4+ and CD8+ repertoires. The public reads were reanalyzed by TCRdb: fastp trimming at Q25, MiXCR alignment, in-frame beta chains only. Records with the same CDR3 protein are collapsed into one entry carrying the most frequent genes and DNA. The V and J calls come from TCRdb's annotation, not from the publication. The sample records 170,000 or so distinct CDR3 sequences, around 21% of which are singletons. The ten biggest clones cover 23% of the sample.

This clonotype was detected only a few times. Its recognized antigen is unknown. The record has no base qualities; no much larger clone is one base away. Ficoll-Paque density gradient centrifugation was used to isolate PBMCs. Recombination linked TRBV7-9 to TRBJ1-1, with TRBD1 as a weak D call on 5 bases. The sample comprised PBMCs or a T cell subset sorted from them (not recorded which). This sequence was found in an adult woman who had mild COVID-19 (a few samples of this study predate the infection). The sample titles of this study are shuffled in the database, so cell type and time point are left out; the donor was told from shared clones. The CDR3 protein: CASSLAMTAWNTEAFF. DNA sequence: TGTGCCAGCAGCTTGGCCATGACAGCGTGGAACACTGAAGCTTTCTTT.